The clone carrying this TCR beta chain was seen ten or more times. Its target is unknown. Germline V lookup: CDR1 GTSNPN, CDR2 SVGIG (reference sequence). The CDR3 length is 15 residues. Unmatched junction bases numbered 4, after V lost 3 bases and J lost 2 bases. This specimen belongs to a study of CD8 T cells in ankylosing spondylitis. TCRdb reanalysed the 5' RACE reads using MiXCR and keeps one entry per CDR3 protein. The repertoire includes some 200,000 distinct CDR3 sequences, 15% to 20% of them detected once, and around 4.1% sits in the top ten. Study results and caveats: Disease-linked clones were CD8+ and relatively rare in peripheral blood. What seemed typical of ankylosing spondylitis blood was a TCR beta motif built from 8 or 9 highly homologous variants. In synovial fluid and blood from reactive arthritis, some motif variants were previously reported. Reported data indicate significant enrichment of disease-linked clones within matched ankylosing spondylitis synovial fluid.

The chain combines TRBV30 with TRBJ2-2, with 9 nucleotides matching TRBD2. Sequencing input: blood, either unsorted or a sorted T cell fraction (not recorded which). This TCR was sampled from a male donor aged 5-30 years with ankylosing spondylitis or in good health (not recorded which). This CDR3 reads CAWRKAGGNTGELFF. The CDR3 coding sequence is TGTGCCTGGAGAAAAGCGGGAGGAAACACCGGGGAGCTGTTTTTT.